This entry concerns a single T cell receptor beta chain. This entry comes from a study of blood T cell repertoires in COVID-19. About the research overall: COVID-19 samples collected from the United States, Italy and Spain covered acute and convalescent phases. T cells, B-cell-depleted T cells, or PBMCs provided the cDNA or gDNA that served as material.

The germline CDR1 and CDR2 sequences are MNHEY and SVGAGI. This CDR3 has 15 residues. With 6 bases clipped from V and 0 bases from J, the junction kept 5 bases outside the gene matches. Clones were sequenced by immunoSEQ multiplex PCR, and TCRdb holds only the in-frame ones, with some missing. The table shows 35,000 to 40,000 clones, with approximately 90% occurring only once. The chain couples TRBV6-5 to TRBJ2-1, with TRBD2 matching 7 bases. The receptor comes from a man in his 70s with acute or convalescent COVID-19. The sequenced sample was peripheral blood. CDR3 bases: TGTGCCAGCAGCCCCCTAGCGGTCTCCTACAATGAGCAGTTCTTC. It is translated as CASSPLAVSYNEQFF.